These 20 T cell receptor beta chains were sequenced from one sample in a study of cytomegalovirus exposure and HLA in healthy donors. The method was immunoSEQ multiplex PCR; TCRdb's version includes in-frame clones alone and lacks a portion of them. The sample shows some 340,000 clones, around 90% of them seen only once. Sequences were obtained from PBMCs. These receptors were obtained from a woman in her twenties or thirties in good health and CMV-seropositive.

The rearrangement joins TRBV29-1 to TRBJ2-5; D might be TRBD2 (5 bases). CDR3 length: 12 residues. The V end was cut by 8 bases, the J end by 5 bases, with 15 bases between. The germline V gene has CDR1 SQVTM and CDR2 ANQGSEA. CDR3: CSLIGVLETQYF. The CDR3 bases are TGCAGCCTAATCGGGGTATTGGAGACCCAGTACTTC.

This chain links TRBV27 with TRBJ2-3; D remains unclear. Trimming pared 2 bases from V and 0 bases from J, leaving 6 bases between. Per the germline V gene, CDR1 is MNHEY and CDR2 is SMNVEV (reference sequence). The CDR3 contains 14 residues. CDR3 region: CASSLVGSTDTQYF. The CDR3, as DNA: TGTGCCAGCAGTTTAGTGGGCAGCACAGATACGCAGTATTTT.

The genes are TRBV5-1 and TRBJ1-1, with D perhaps matching TRBD1 (5 bases). CDR3 length: 16 residues. CDR1 and CDR2 from the germline V gene are SGHRS and YFSETQ. V lost 5 bases, J lost 8 bases, and 25 bases lay in between. CDR3 DNA sequence: TGCGCCAGCAGTCACGACCCTTTACGAAAATACAGGGAAGCTTTCTTT. Translation gives CASSHDPLRKYREAFF.

V usage is TRBV28 and J usage is TRBJ2-4, with unresolved D. Trimming shortened V by 5 bases and J by 3 bases, and 17 bases separated the two germline ends. This CDR3 contains 16 residues. Germline CDR1 is MDHEN and CDR2 is SYDVKM. The CDR3 sequence is CASSPRVVLDKNIQYF. As DNA, the CDR3 is TGTGCCAGCAGTCCCCGTGTGGTTTTGGACAAAAACATTCAGTACTTC.

The J gene is TRBJ2-7, the V gene TRBV10-3; D ambiguous. V lost 2 bases to trimming and J lost 7 bases, with 9 bases between them. Germline CDR1 and CDR2: ENHRY and SYGVKD. The CDR3 covers 12 residues. CDR3 sequence reads: CAISEAGWEQYF. In DNA, the CDR3 is TGTGCCATCAGTGAGGCAGGCTGGGAGCAGTACTTC.

This chain connects TRBV10-3 to TRBJ1-2; TRBD1 might be the D (5 bases). In germline, CDR1 is ENHRY, CDR2 SYGVKD. Deletions cut 0 bases from V and 4 bases from J, with 12 bases between. The CDR3 totals 15 residues. The DNA of the CDR3 is TGTGCCATCAGTGAGTCGATAAGGGGCTCCTATGGCTACACCTTC. Translated, it gives CAISESIRGSYGYTF.

The chain employs TRBV11-1 and TRBJ1-4; D perhaps matches TRBD1 (6 bases). In germline, CDR1 is SGHAT, CDR2 FQDESV (reference sequence). Trimming took 5 bases from V and 3 from J, leaving 10 bases between them. The CDR3 has 14 amino acids. In DNA form, the CDR3 reads TGTGCCAGCAGCAGCGGACAGTCTAATGAAAAACTGTTTTTT. Its translation is CASSSGQSNEKLFF.

V and J are TRBV28 and TRBJ2-6; D call uncertain. With 7 bases removed from V and 0 bases from J, the gap between germline ends came to 7 bases. Germline V CDR1 and CDR2: MDHEN, SYDVKM. The CDR3 is made up of 14 amino acids. CDR3: CASTETSGANVLTF. The CDR3 DNA sequence: TGTGCCAGCACGGAAACCTCTGGGGCCAACGTCCTGACTTTC.

The rearrangement links TRBV7-8 to TRBJ2-1, with D possibly matching TRBD2 (5 bases). Trimming pared 4 bases from V and 0 bases from J, leaving 16 bases between. CDR1 and CDR2 from the germline V gene are SGHVS and FQNEAQ. This CDR3 is built from 17 residues. Here the CDR3 reads CASSSRARGSSYNEQFF. The CDR3 DNA sequence: TGTGCCAGCAGCTCAAGAGCCCGGGGAAGCTCCTACAATGAGCAGTTCTTC.

V gene TRBV7-2 combines with J gene TRBJ2-7; 8 bases match TRBD2. This CDR3 contains 13 residues. Germline trimming cut 1 base from V and 7 bases from J; bases unmatched to any gene: 3. Germline CDR1 and CDR2: SGHTA and FQGNSA. The CDR3 DNA reads TGTGCCAGCAGCTTAGGTGCTAGCGGGGAGCAGTACTTC. Its protein product is CASSLGASGEQYF.

In nucleotides, the CDR3 is TGTGCCAGCAGCTTATCAGGGGGGAACACTGAAGCTTTCTTT. It specifies CASSLSGGNTEAFF. The rearrangement joins TRBV7-6 to TRBJ1-1; the match to TRBD1 covers 7 bases. J lost 1 base, V lost 2 bases, and 1 base had no gene match. The length of the CDR3 is 14 residues. Per germline, CDR1 SGHVS and CDR2 FNYEAQ. The entire variable domain, with the rest obtained from reference TRBV7-6 and TRBJ1-1, is as follows: GAGVSQSPRYKVTKRGQDVALRCDPISGHVSLYWYRQALGQGPEFLTYFNYEAQQDKSGLPNDRFSAERPEGSISTLTIQRTEQRDSAMYRCASSLSGGNTEAFFGQGTRLTVV.

V is TRBV6-1 and J is TRBJ2-7; D may be TRBD1 (5 bases). V dropped 1 base and J dropped 2 bases, with 15 bases sitting between them. This CDR3 is 16 amino acids long. CDR1 MNHNS and CDR2 SASEGT come from the germline V gene. The CDR3 bases are TGTGCCAGCAGTGAAGGTCCAGGGCGCCTTACCTACGAGCAGTACTTC. Protein: CASSEGPGRLTYEQYF.

This chain uses TRBV28 with TRBJ1-2; D gene ambiguous. Germline CDR1 and CDR2: MDHEN and SYDVKM. The V gene lost 6 bases and the J gene lost 4 bases, with 18 bases spanning the gap. CDR3 length equals 15 residues. CDR3 coding DNA: TGTGCCAGCAGCCCGGTTTTCCGGGATGTCTATGGCTACACCTTC. It specifies CASSPVFRDVYGYTF.

The chain uses TRBV29-1 and TRBJ1-1; D might be TRBD1 (6 bases). The CDR3 is made up of 17 amino acids. Germline assignment: CDR1 SQVTM and CDR2 ANQGSEA. Trimming pared 6 bases from V and 0 bases from J, leaving 23 bases between. CDR3 bases: TGCAGCGTGAGGATAACAGGGTCGGTTACGTTGAACACTGAAGCTTTCTTT. Translation gives CSVRITGSVTLNTEAFF. Using reference TRBV29-1 and TRBJ1-1 for the parts outside the CDR3, the full variable domain is SAVISQKPSRDICQRGTSLTIQCQVDSQVTMMFWYRQQPGQSLTLIATANQGSEATYESGFVIDKFPISRPNLTFSTLTVSNMSPEDSSIYLCSVRITGSVTLNTEAFFGQGTRLTVV.

This CDR3 is CASSLNRVGSGYEQYF. The CDR3, as DNA: TGTGCCAGCAGTTTAAACAGGGTTGGCTCGGGCTACGAGCAGTACTTC. This sequence joins TRBV28 and TRBJ2-7; D possibly corresponds to TRBD1 (6 bases). Germline lookup yields CDR1 MDHEN and CDR2 SYDVKM. The CDR3 covers 16 residues. Trimming pared 2 bases from V and 3 bases from J, leaving 17 bases between.

The chain has TRBV7-9 and TRBJ1-5, with D uncertain. V dropped 1 base and J dropped 4 bases, with 8 bases sitting between them. From germline, CDR1 is SEHNR and CDR2 FQNEAQ (reference sequence). The CDR3 extends over 14 amino acids. The chain's CDR3 is CASSLGSPNQPQHF. Here the CDR3 DNA reads TGTGCCAGCAGCTTAGGCAGCCCGAATCAGCCCCAGCATTTT.

CDR3: CASSFSGMGGYTF. Written as DNA, the CDR3 is TGTGCCAGCAGTTTCTCTGGGATGGGTGGCTACACCTTC. The chain uses TRBV28 and TRBJ1-2, with D unresolved. CDR3 length equals 13 residues. V lost 3 bases to trimming and J lost 7 bases, with 12 bases between them. Germline loops: CDR1 MDHEN, CDR2 SYDVKM.

V and J are TRBV6-1 and TRBJ1-4, with D unresolved. The V gene's germline CDR1 is MNHNS and CDR2 SASEGT. Trimming took off 6 bases at V and 5 bases at J, with 10 bases between the two ends. The CDR3 has 13 amino acids. The CDR3: CASRGPLNEKLFF. The CDR3 coding sequence is TGTGCCAGCAGAGGACCGTTGAATGAAAAACTGTTTTTT.

This chain links TRBV27 with TRBJ2-1; D is undetermined. V was clipped by 3 bases and J by 3 bases, with 9 bases between them. Germline CDR1 and CDR2: MNHEY and SMNVEV (reference sequence). CDR3 size: 14 residues. CDR3 coding DNA: TGTGCCAGCAGTTTTTTGGGCAGCTACAATGAGCAGTTCTTC. Amino acid sequence: CASSFLGSYNEQFF.

The chain uses TRBV6-1 and TRBJ1-3; D might be TRBD1 (5 bases). Trimming removed 4 bases at V and 0 bases at J, with 10 bases between. The CDR3 length is 15 residues. CDR1 is MNHNS, CDR2 SASEGT, per germline. CDR3 amino acids: CASSADTFSGNTIYF. The CDR3 coding sequence is TGTGCCAGCAGTGCGGACACCTTCTCTGGAAACACCATATATTTT.